This T cell receptor (beta chain) was retrieved from a study of T cell responses to AZD1222 COVID-19 vaccine. Looked up from germline, CDR1 is SGHRS and CDR2 is YFSETQ. The CDR3 is made up of 17 amino acids. V lost 4 bases to trimming and J lost 4 bases; unmatched junction nucleotides: 11. Profiled with immunoSEQ multiplex PCR; TCRdb holds only in-frame clones, not every one. This table has around 130,000 clones, over 85% appearing once. The sequence was obtained from an adult in good health. The rearrangement links TRBV5-1 to TRBJ2-2; 9 bases align to TRBD1. Sample: peripheral blood, taken on day 0 of AZD1222 vaccination. In DNA form, the CDR3 reads TGCGCCAGCAGCAAAACAGACAGGGGGTCCCCCACCGGGGAGCTGTTTTTT. It translates to CASSKTDRGSPTGELFF.